The rows below give T cell receptor beta chains drawn from one sample of a study of neurological immune-mediated disorders. Each CDR3 protein gets one entry after TCRdb re-called the 5' RACE reads with MiXCR. Of some 70,000 distinct CDR3 sequences listed, about 3.4% are singletons. The material sequenced was PBMCs. The receptors here all came from a man aged 35 to 55 with multiple sclerosis. Both conserved end residues are part of each CDR3. The order of the fields is clone size, V gene, J gene, D gene, CDR3 DNA, CDR3 protein. The D gene is left open where the match is weak. Clone size is given for some rows only: seen once, a few or many times, or a class if the clone is expanded.

size: many
V: TRBV7-9
J: TRBJ2-1
D: NA
DNA: TGTGCCAGCAGCTTAGAGGGTCTCAGCTCCTACAATGAGCAGTTCTTC
CDR3: CASSLEGLSSYNEQFF

size: many
V: TRBV25-1
J: TRBJ1-1
D: NA
DNA: TGTGCCAGCAGCGCGCAAGGGAACACTGAAGCTTTCTTT
CDR3: CASSAQGNTEAFF

size: many
V: TRBV7-9
J: TRBJ2-5
D: NA
DNA: TGTGCCAGCAGCTTAGGCACCTTCGGGGAGACCCAGTACTTC
CDR3: CASSLGTFGETQYF

size: many
V: TRBV20-1
J: TRBJ2-1
D: NA
DNA: TGCAGTGCGAGAGTTAGAATGGGGGGTGAGCAGTTCTTC
CDR3: CSARVRMGGEQFF

size: many
V: TRBV12-3/TRBV12-4
J: TRBJ2-7
D: TRBD1
DNA: TGTGCCAGCAGCCTCCCCCCAAGGACAGGGCGCTACGAGCAGTACTTC
CDR3: CASSLPPRTGRYEQYF

size: many
V: TRBV5-1
J: TRBJ1-1
D: NA
DNA: TGCGCCAGCAGCTTGGGAGGGATCAACACTGAAGCTTTCTTT
CDR3: CASSLGGINTEAFF

size: many
V: TRBV5-1
J: TRBJ1-1
D: NA
DNA: TGCGCCAGCAGCTACGAGGGGAGTAGGACTGAAGCTTTCTTT
CDR3: CASSYEGSRTEAFF

size: many
V: TRBV20-1
J: TRBJ2-1
D: TRBD2
DNA: TGCAGTGCTAGAGAAGGTAGCGGGGGGATATATGAGCAGTTCTTC
CDR3: CSAREGSGGIYEQFF

size: many
V: TRBV20-1
J: TRBJ2-3
D: TRBD2
DNA: TGCAGTGCTAGCAAAGCGGGAGTCACAGATACGCAGTATTTT
CDR3: CSASKAGVTDTQYF

size: few
V: TRBV7-6
J: TRBJ1-3
D: NA
DNA: TGTGCCAGCAGCTTGGGGAAAGGGCGCTCTGGAAACACCATATATTTT
CDR3: CASSLGKGRSGNTIYF

size: many
V: TRBV7-8
J: TRBJ2-2
D: NA
DNA: TGTGCCAGCAGCACCCCCGGCACCGGGGAGCTGTTTTTT
CDR3: CASSTPGTGELFF

size: many
V: TRBV2
J: TRBJ1-2
D: TRBD1
DNA: TGTGCCAGCAGTGATTGGACAGGAAACTATGGCTACACCTTC
CDR3: CASSDWTGNYGYTF

size: many
V: TRBV27
J: TRBJ2-5
D: TRBD2
DNA: TGTGCCAGCAGTACTCTAGCGGGGGTTGAGACCCAGTACTTC
CDR3: CASSTLAGVETQYF

size: many
V: TRBV6-1
J: TRBJ2-7
D: TRBD1
DNA: TGTGCCAGCACGCGACAGGGGATCGCCTACGAGCAGTACTTC
CDR3: CASTRQGIAYEQYF

size: many
V: TRBV20-1
J: TRBJ1-4
D: NA
DNA: TGCAGTGCTAGATTGGGGCAGGGCCCTGAAAAACTGTTTTTT
CDR3: CSARLGQGPEKLFF

size: many
V: TRBV5-6
J: TRBJ1-1
D: NA
DNA: TGTGCCAGCAGCTTGGTGTGGAGGAACACTGAAGCTTTCTTT
CDR3: CASSLVWRNTEAFF

size: many
V: TRBV6-5
J: TRBJ2-3
D: NA
DNA: TGTGCCAGCTCCTCCTTTACAGATACGCAGTATTTT
CDR3: CASSSFTDTQYF

size: many
V: TRBV12-3/TRBV12-4
J: TRBJ1-1
D: NA
DNA: TGTGCCAGCAGTTTTCAGGGTGCGGGTCGAGCTTTCTTT
CDR3: CASSFQGAGRAFF

size: many
V: TRBV20-1
J: TRBJ2-3
D: TRBD2
DNA: TGCAGTGCTAGCGGGGGGGCAGGGGATACGCAGTATTTT
CDR3: CSASGGAGDTQYF

size: many
V: TRBV27
J: TRBJ2-7
D: TRBD1
DNA: TGTGCCAGCAGTCCGTCAGGCGGGACAGGACACTACGAGCAGTACTTC
CDR3: CASSPSGGTGHYEQYF

size: many
V: TRBV10-3
J: TRBJ2-3
D: TRBD2
DNA: TGTGCCATCAGTACCCAGACTAGCGAGCAAGGAGATACGCAGTATTTT
CDR3: CAISTQTSEQGDTQYF

size: many
V: TRBV5-1
J: TRBJ2-5
D: NA
DNA: TGCGCCAGCAGCCCCTTTAACCAAGAGACCCAGTACTTC
CDR3: CASSPFNQETQYF

size: many
V: TRBV7-6
J: TRBJ2-2
D: TRBD2
DNA: TGTGCCAGCAGCCCCACCCCCGGGCGGGAGGGGCACGGGGAGCTGTTTTTT
CDR3: CASSPTPGREGHGELFF

size: many
V: TRBV5-1
J: TRBJ1-2
D: NA
DNA: TGCGCCAGCAGCTCTAATTCAGGCTCGGGGGGCTATGGCTACACCTTC
CDR3: CASSSNSGSGGYGYTF

size: many
V: TRBV5-6
J: TRBJ2-1
D: TRBD2
DNA: TGTGCCAGCAGGTCTGAGGGACTAGCGGGAGGATTCTCCTACAATGAGCAGTTCTTC
CDR3: CASRSEGLAGGFSYNEQFF

size: many
V: TRBV12-3/TRBV12-4
J: TRBJ2-6
D: NA
DNA: TGTGCCAGCACACCTGGGGACGCTGGGGCCAACGTCCTGACTTTC
CDR3: CASTPGDAGANVLTF

size: many
V: TRBV5-1
J: TRBJ1-1
D: TRBD1
DNA: TGCGCCAGCAGCTCATCATGGGGACAGGGGAACACTGAAGCTTTCTTT
CDR3: CASSSSWGQGNTEAFF

size: many
V: TRBV6-6
J: TRBJ2-3
D: TRBD2
DNA: TGTGCCAGCAGTCCTTCTAGCGGGGCAGGAGATACGCAGTATTTT
CDR3: CASSPSSGAGDTQYF

size: NA
V: TRBV7-6
J: TRBJ2-7
D: TRBD1
DNA: TGTGCCAGCAGCTTTACGACAGGGACCTACGAGCAGTACTTC
CDR3: CASSFTTGTYEQYF

size: many
V: TRBV7-3
J: TRBJ2-1
D: TRBD2
DNA: TGTGCCAGCAGAACCGATGGGAGGGCCTTCGATGAGCAGTTCTTC
CDR3: CASRTDGRAFDEQFF

size: NA
V: TRBV9
J: TRBJ2-3
D: NA
DNA: TGTGCCAGCAGCGCCTCTCCTCCCCCACAGGGAAGCACAGATACGCAGTATTTT
CDR3: CASSASPPPQGSTDTQYF

size: NA
V: TRBV24-1
J: TRBJ2-1
D: TRBD2
DNA: TGTGCCACCAGTGACCCGGGCGGGAGCTCCTACAATGAGCAGTTCTTC
CDR3: CATSDPGGSSYNEQFF

size: NA
V: TRBV5-6
J: TRBJ2-3
D: TRBD1
DNA: TGTGCCAGCAGCTGGTGGACAGGGACCGGTTTAAGTACGCAGTATTTT
CDR3: CASSWWTGTGLSTQYF

size: many
V: TRBV7-2
J: TRBJ2-7
D: NA
DNA: TGTGCCAGCAGCTTCTCGGACAGTACTTACGAGCAGTACTTC
CDR3: CASSFSDSTYEQYF

size: many
V: TRBV2
J: TRBJ2-7
D: NA
DNA: TGTGCCAGCTTCTACGCCGAGATCTACGAGCAGTACTTC
CDR3: CASFYAEIYEQYF

size: many
V: TRBV20-1
J: TRBJ1-1
D: NA
DNA: TGCAGTGCTGGCGAGGACAGCTACACTGAAGCTTTCTTT
CDR3: CSAGEDSYTEAFF

size: many
V: TRBV5-6
J: TRBJ2-7
D: NA
DNA: TGTGCCAGCAGCTTGGTTGGGTACTCCTACGAGCAGTACTTC
CDR3: CASSLVGYSYEQYF

size: many
V: TRBV6-1
J: TRBJ1-4
D: NA
DNA: TGTGCCAGCAGATTAAACCGGGACTACTATGAAAAACTGTTTTTT
CDR3: CASRLNRDYYEKLFF

size: few
V: TRBV5-1
J: TRBJ1-6
D: NA
DNA: TGCGCCAGCAGCTTGGAAGGGCGGATGGATTCACCCCTCCACTTT
CDR3: CASSLEGRMDSPLHF

size: many
V: TRBV6-6
J: TRBJ1-2
D: NA
DNA: TGTGCCAGCAGTTACCTGGGGGGAGGCCATCAAGGTGGCTATGGCTACACCTTC
CDR3: CASSYLGGGHQGGYGYTF

size: many
V: TRBV12-3/TRBV12-4
J: TRBJ2-5
D: TRBD1
DNA: TGTGCCAGCAGCCTCCCCCGGGACAGGGGAGAGACCCAGTACTTC
CDR3: CASSLPRDRGETQYF

size: many
V: TRBV12-3/TRBV12-4
J: TRBJ1-2
D: NA
DNA: TGTGCCAGCAGTTTGGGTGGTGGGCCCCTCTATGGCTACACCTTC
CDR3: CASSLGGGPLYGYTF

size: many
V: TRBV5-1
J: TRBJ2-7
D: TRBD1
DNA: TGCGCCAGCCGAACCGGGACAGGGGGATACGAGCAGTACTTC
CDR3: CASRTGTGGYEQYF

size: many
V: TRBV20-1
J: TRBJ2-3
D: NA
DNA: TGCAGTGCTAGAGCCACCCCGGATACGCAGTATTTT
CDR3: CSARATPDTQYF

size: many
V: TRBV20-1
J: TRBJ2-1
D: TRBD1
DNA: TGCAGTGCGCTAAGCCGGGACAGGGTAATAAATGAGCAGTTCTTC
CDR3: CSALSRDRVINEQFF

size: NA
V: TRBV7-2
J: TRBJ2-5
D: TRBD1
DNA: TGTGCCAGCAGCCCCCAGGACAGGGGGTTTTTCTGGGAGACCCAGTACTTC
CDR3: CASSPQDRGFFWETQYF

size: NA
V: TRBV5-1
J: TRBJ1-5
D: NA
DNA: TGCGCCAGCAGCTTGGACCCGGCGGGTAGCAATAAGACCCAGAATTTT
CDR3: CASSLDPAGSNKTQNF

size: many
V: TRBV27
J: TRBJ1-1
D: NA
DNA: TGTGCCAGCAGTCCCCTATCTTGGACACTGAACACTGAAGCTTTCTTT
CDR3: CASSPLSWTLNTEAFF

size: many
V: TRBV5-1
J: TRBJ2-7
D: NA
DNA: TGCGCCAGCAGCCCCGACAGCTACGAGCAGTACTTC
CDR3: CASSPDSYEQYF

size: many
V: TRBV29-1
J: TRBJ2-4
D: NA
DNA: TGCAGCGTTTTGTTAGAACCGGCCAAAAACATTCAGTACTTC
CDR3: CSVLLEPAKNIQYF

size: many
V: TRBV5-1
J: TRBJ1-2
D: NA
DNA: TGCGCCAGCAGCTTGGGTCAGGGCGATGGCTACACCTTC
CDR3: CASSLGQGDGYTF